This T cell receptor beta chain stems from a study of OX40 agonist ivuxolimab in advanced cancers. Whole-study results and caveats: The specificity for antigen of the expanded peripheral T cells was not determined.

Method: immunoSEQ multiplex PCR; TCRdb's copy keeps in-frame clones and lacks some. The data contain 64,000 or so clones, approximately 80% of them singletons. As concerns this clone: As yet, its antigen is unknown.

Sequencing was performed on CD4+ or CD8+ T cells sorted from blood, taken in a trial of the OX40 agonist ivuxolimab. The origin of this receptor is an adult with an advanced solid tumor such as melanoma, head and neck, liver or kidney cancer.

This CDR3 is CAWNDLPGLAAYEQYF. CDR3 coding DNA: TGTGCCTGGAACGACCTACCGGGACTAGCGGCTTACGAGCAGTACTTC. The chain links TRBV30 to TRBJ2-7; TRBD2 matches 11 bases. CDR3 length equals 16 residues. The V and J ends lost 4 bases and 4 bases, in that order; junction bases with no gene match: 12. Germline V gene lookup returns CDR1 GTSNPN and CDR2 SVGIG (reference sequence). The full variable domain, in which reference TRBV30 and TRBJ2-7 provide the parts outside the CDR3, is SQTIHQWPATLVQPVGSPLSLECTVEGTSNPNLYWYRQAAGRGLQLLFYSVGIGQISSEVPQNLSASRPQDRQFILSSKKLLLSDSGFYLCAWNDLPGLAAYEQYFGPGTRLTVT.